This TCR beta chain comes out of a study of CD8+CD57+ T cells in acquired aplastic anemia. As for the study in general: The study obtained an average of around 2.9 ug of DNA from sorted CD4+ and CD8+ cells. CD4+ cells from healthy donors averaged approximately 11 million reads.

Genomic DNA served as template for TCR beta VDJ and CDR3 profiling. From the reads, TCRdb called clonotypes with MiXCR, one entry per CDR3 protein. The repertoire holds 65,000 or so distinct CDR3 sequences, with less than 65% as singletons. The CDR3 sequence is 16 residues long. Germline assignment: CDR1 SGHAT and CDR2 FQDESV (reference sequence). The V segment lost 4 bases and the J segment 8 bases; nucleotides outside the gene matches: 12. The source is a human donor in good health, serving as a control. Input material: sorted CD4+, CD8+, or CD8+CD57+ T cells (not recorded which) from PBMCs. The V gene is TRBV11-1, the J gene TRBJ1-4, with 8 bases aligning to TRBD1. CDR3: CASSSPAGGTGEKLFF. In nucleotides, the CDR3 is TGTGCCAGCAGCTCTCCCGCCGGGGGGACAGGCGAAAAACTGTTTTTT.